The next 2 T cell receptor beta chains were all read from a single sample in a study of T cell repertoires in cytomegalovirus infection. MiXCR, run by TCRdb on the reads, gives a single entry per CDR3 protein. In the table there are some 940,000 distinct CDR3 sequences, 30% to 40% of which are singletons. No antigen has been identified for these receptors. Sequences were derived from cultured CD8+ T cells from PBMCs, sampled from culture after CMV antigen stimulation. These receptors came from a human donor in good health (CMV status not recorded). Some clones in this sample may be carry-over from other donors' samples.

This chain links TRBV6-2 or TRBV6-3 with TRBJ2-7; 7 nucleotides match TRBD1. Germline CDR1 reads MNHEY; CDR2 reads SVGEGT. The CDR3 loop spans 11 amino acids. V was pared by 10 bases and J by 3 bases, with 3 bases of the junction left unmatched. The CDR3 protein is CATRDSYEQYV. The CDR3, as DNA: TGTGCCACCCGGGACAGCTACGAGCAGTACGTC.

This clonotype was seen a single time. Mismatch with germline at one junction end may stem from a read error. This chain uses TRBV4-3 with TRBJ2-1; D is perhaps TRBD2 (7 bases). This CDR3 contains 16 residues. Germline CDR1 is LGHNA and CDR2 is YSLEER. Written as DNA, the CDR3 is TGCGCCGGCAGCCCTGTCTACGGGGGGCAATACAATGAGCAGTTCTTC. Protein product: CAGSPVYGGQYNEQFF.